The 28 T cell receptor beta chains listed next were all sequenced from one sample in a study of blood T cell repertoires in COVID-19. The table came from immunoSEQ multiplex PCR; TCRdb's copy has only in-frame clones and leaves some out. The repertoire holds some 42,000 clones, roughly four fifths seen once, with under 30% in the top ten. Sample: peripheral blood. The receptors derive from a woman aged 70-85 years with acute or convalescent COVID-19.

The gene calls are TRBV6-2 or TRBV6-3 and TRBJ2-5; D call uncertain. The CDR3 loop spans 14 amino acids. Trimming removed 0 bases at V and 5 bases at J, with 10 bases between. Germline lookup yields CDR1 MNHEY and CDR2 SVGEGT. The CDR3 region has the DNA TGTGCCAGCAGTTACTCGAAAGCGTTCGAGACCCAGTACTTC. Protein product: CASSYSKAFETQYF.

This chain uses TRBV18 with TRBJ1-5; TRBD1 is a possible D gene (6 bases). The germline gives CDR1 KGHSH, CDR2 LQKENI. The CDR3 has 14 residues. V was pared by 6 bases and J by 3 bases, with 12 bases between. The CDR3 nucleotides read TGTGCCAGCTCTCCTACAGGGATCAATCAGCCCCAGCATTTT. This sequence encodes CASSPTGINQPQHF.

The chain joins TRBV29-1 to TRBJ1-2; possibly TRBD1 for D (5 bases). The CDR3 length is 13 residues. Deletions cut 7 bases from V and 7 bases from J, with 19 bases between. From germline, CDR1 is SQVTM and CDR2 ANQGSEA. The CDR3 DNA reads as TGCAGCGCATATGCTGGGCCCGACAGTGGCTACACCTTC. Protein product: CSAYAGPDSGYTF.

The J gene is TRBJ1-5, the V gene TRBV6-5; D unresolved. The CDR3 runs to 15 residues. Germline-derived CDR1 and CDR2 are MNHEY and SVGAGI. V was trimmed by 4 bases and J by 0 bases, leaving 10 bases between them. Here the CDR3 reads CASSFSRYSNQPQHF. The CDR3 nucleotides read TGTGCCAGCAGTTTTAGCAGATATAGCAATCAGCCCCAGCATTTT.

The genes are TRBV7-2 and TRBJ1-4, with a tentative D call TRBD1 (6 bases). The CDR3 extends over 16 amino acids. Germline CDR1 reads SGHTA; CDR2 reads FQGNSA. V lost 5 bases and J 0 bases, leaving 13 bases between the germline ends. CDR3 sequence: CASSPGTRPTNEKLFF. CDR3 nucleotides: TGTGCCAGCAGCCCAGGGACAAGACCAACTAATGAAAAACTGTTTTTT.

The CDR3 DNA reads as TGTGCCAGCAGCCCCGGGGGTTATGAAGCTTTCTTT. It yields the protein CASSPGGYEAFF. V usage is TRBV5-5 and J usage is TRBJ1-1; the D gene is possibly TRBD1 (5 bases). The V end was cut by 4 bases, the J end by 7 bases, with 11 bases between. The germline CDR1 and CDR2 sequences are SGHKS and YYEKEE (reference sequence). This CDR3 region has 12 residues.

This chain connects TRBV27 to TRBJ1-6; D may be TRBD1 (5 bases). Between the trimmed V and J ends, which lost 4 bases and 3 bases, there was a span of 13 bases. The CDR3 has 16 residues. Germline V gives CDR1 MNHEY, CDR2 SMNVEV (reference sequence). DNA for the CDR3: TGTGCCAGCAGTTCACCTTACCAGGGCTATAATTCACCCCTCCACTTT. Translated, it gives CASSSPYQGYNSPLHF.

The chain carries TRBV5-4 and TRBJ2-3; TRBD1 aligns across 9 bases. CDR1 and CDR2 from the germline V gene are SGHNT and YYREEE (reference sequence). V was clipped by 0 bases and J by 2 bases; unmatched bases: 1. The CDR3 length is 15 residues. CDR3: CASSLDRGPTDTQYF. The CDR3 DNA reads TGTGCCAGCAGCTTGGACAGGGGGCCCACAGATACGCAGTATTTT.

The J gene is TRBJ1-3, the V gene TRBV11-2, with D perhaps TRBD1 (5 bases). The CDR3 spans 15 residues. CDR1 is SGHAT and CDR2 is FQNNGV in the germline V gene. Deletions cut 2 bases from V and 0 bases from J, with 8 bases between. DNA for the CDR3: TGTGCCAGCAGCTTATTCGGGGGCTCTGGAAACACCATATATTTT. Translation: CASSLFGGSGNTIYF.

This clone was counted between two and nine times. At one end the junction does not follow the germline gene, possibly because of a read error. The gene calls are TRBV6-1 and TRBJ2-1; 11 bases align to TRBD1. This CDR3 is 15 amino acids long. Germline CDR1 MNHNS, CDR2 SASEGT. The CDR3 protein is CASREGTGGRNEQFF. In DNA, the CDR3 is TGTGCCAGCAGGGAAGGGACAGGGGGTCGCAATGAGCAGTTCTTC.

The count of this clone is one. J is TRBJ2-1 and V is TRBV28, with D possibly matching TRBD1 (5 bases). The V end lost 3 bases, the J end lost 7 bases, and 10 bases lay between the germline ends. Germline values: CDR1 MDHEN, CDR2 SYDVKM. The CDR3 loop spans 13 amino acids. The CDR3 protein is CASSFDSPNEQFF. Here the CDR3 DNA reads TGTGCCAGCAGTTTCGACAGCCCGAATGAGCAGTTCTTC. Filled out from reference TRBV28 and TRBJ2-1, the complete variable domain reads DVKVTQSSRYLVKRTGEKVFLECVQDMDHENMFWYRQDPGLGLRLIYFSYDVKMKEKGDIPEGYSVSREKKERFSLILESASTNQTSMYLCASSFDSPNEQFFGPGTRLTVL.

The chain is built from TRBV5-5 and TRBJ2-1, with 7 bases lining up with TRBD1. Trimming took 0 bases from V and 12 from J; bases not matched to a gene: 0. CDR3 length: 11 amino acids. Germline CDR1 is SGHKS and CDR2 is YYEKEE (reference sequence). CDR3 DNA sequence: TGTGCCAGCAGCTTGGACAGGGGGCAGTTCTTC. It translates to CASSLDRGQFF.

The chain is built from TRBV6-5 and TRBJ1-4; 9 bases are a match to TRBD1. Germline V CDR1 and CDR2: MNHEY, SVGAGI. This CDR3 spans 15 amino acids. V was pared by 5 bases and J by 2 bases, with 3 bases of the junction left unmatched. The CDR3 DNA reads as TGTGCCAGCAGTCCAGGGACAGGGACTAATGAAAAACTGTTTTTT. It codes for CASSPGTGTNEKLFF.

The chain recombines TRBV18 with TRBJ2-2; D not resolved. CDR1 is KGHSH, CDR2 LQKENI, per germline. The CDR3 spans 14 residues. Trimming shortened V by 3 bases and J by 1 base, and 6 bases separated the two germline ends. DNA for the CDR3: TGTGCCAGCTCACCGAACAAGAACACCGGGGAGCTGTTTTTT. It translates to CASSPNKNTGELFF.

The chain employs TRBV28 and TRBJ2-6; 8 bases agree with TRBD1. This CDR3 has 14 amino acids. V shed 8 bases, J shed 0 bases, and the junction held 0 bases outside the gene matches. Germline-derived CDR1 and CDR2 are MDHEN and SYDVKM. The CDR3 loop is CASDRGSGANVLTF. The CDR3 coding sequence is TGTGCCAGCGACAGGGGCTCTGGGGCCAACGTCCTGACTTTC.

In the case of this clone: This CDR3 is also generated by other DNA sequences in the sample. The V call is TRBV5-4, the J call TRBJ1-1; 7 nucleotides match TRBD1. This CDR3 is 15 amino acids long. Germline CDR1 and CDR2: SGHNT and YYREEE (reference sequence). V trimming: 3 bases; J trimming: 0 bases; junction bases outside the gene matches: 5. The CDR3 nucleotides read TGTGCCAGCAGCTACCCGGGACAGATGAACACTGAAGCTTTCTTT. It is translated as CASSYPGQMNTEAFF.

The gene calls are TRBV10-3 and TRBJ2-2; 10 bases are a match to TRBD1. Germline V gene data show CDR1 as ENHRY and CDR2 as SYGVKD. The CDR3 has 16 residues. J gave up 6 bases and V 6 bases, and 10 bases lay outside the gene matches. The CDR3 here is CAIRDTGTGAPGELFF. The CDR3 DNA reads as TGTGCCATCAGGGACACCGGGACAGGGGCGCCCGGGGAGCTGTTTTTT.

V gene TRBV30 combines with J gene TRBJ1-4; no clear D gene. Per the germline V gene, CDR1 is GTSNPN and CDR2 is SVGIG (reference sequence). This CDR3 has 13 residues. Trimming shortened V by 1 base and J by 8 bases, and 11 bases separated the two germline ends. The CDR3: CAWSGRVSEKLFF. The DNA for the CDR3 is TGTGCCTGGAGTGGGAGGGTTAGCGAAAAACTGTTTTTT.

The rearrangement links TRBV7-2 to TRBJ1-4, with a weak D call TRBD1 (5 bases). V was trimmed by 5 bases and J by 8 bases, leaving 18 bases between them. This CDR3 is 15 amino acids long. Germline assignment: CDR1 SGHTA and CDR2 FQGNSA. Written as DNA, the CDR3 is TGTGCCAGCAGCACGGCAGGTGGGGCTTGGGAAAAACTGTTTTTT. It specifies CASSTAGGAWEKLFF.

This chain uses TRBV7-9 with TRBJ1-6; 7 bases fit TRBD1. Germline V gives CDR1 SEHNR, CDR2 FQNEAQ (reference sequence). The CDR3 has 18 amino acids. V was clipped by 5 bases and J by 9 bases; unmatched bases: 19. The CDR3 DNA sequence: TGTGCCAGCAGCCACATTACGCCGGGACAGAGATTTCGTTCACCCCTCCACTTT. This gives the protein CASSHITPGQRFRSPLHF.

The gene calls are TRBV15 and TRBJ1-4; 9 positions match TRBD1. Germline V CDR1 and CDR2: LNHNV, YYDKDF (reference sequence). Trimming at V came to 3 bases and at J to 8 bases, leaving 7 bases not matched to a gene. The CDR3 is 15 residues long. The chain's CDR3 is CATSREDRGLEKLFF. CDR3 sequence (DNA): TGTGCCACCAGCAGGGAGGACAGGGGTTTAGAAAAACTGTTTTTT.

The chain employs TRBV5-1 and TRBJ2-3; no clear D. This CDR3 has 14 residues. The germline V gene has CDR1 SGHRS and CDR2 YFSETQ. Trimming removed 0 bases at V and 2 bases at J, with 7 bases between. CDR3 nucleotides: TGCGCCAGCAGCTTGGTCCACATCACAGATACGCAGTATTTT. This gives the protein CASSLVHITDTQYF.

The chain is built from TRBV29-1 and TRBJ1-1; D might be TRBD1 (5 bases). The germline V gene encodes CDR1 SQVTM and CDR2 ANQGSEA. The CDR3 has 13 amino acids. V dropped 4 bases and J dropped 1 base, with 10 bases sitting between them. CDR3: CSVALGGNTEAFF. DNA for the CDR3: TGCAGCGTTGCCCTGGGGGGGAACACTGAAGCTTTCTTT.

This chain links TRBV19 with TRBJ2-4, with TRBD2 identical over 9 bases. The CDR3 covers 17 residues. V was pared by 7 bases and J by 1 base, with 11 bases of the junction left unmatched. Germline V gene data show CDR1 as LNHDA and CDR2 as SQIVND (reference sequence). The CDR3 region is CASKPSGAGVAKNIQYF. CDR3 sequence (DNA): TGTGCCAGTAAGCCTAGCGGGGCTGGGGTGGCCAAAAACATTCAGTACTTC. The entire variable domain, with the rest obtained from reference TRBV19 and TRBJ2-4, is as follows: DGGITQSPKYLFRKEGQNVTLSCEQNLNHDAMYWYRQDPGQGLRLIYYSQIVNDFQKGDIAEGYSVSREKKESFPLTVTSAQKNPTAFYLCASKPSGAGVAKNIQYFGAGTRLSVL.

This clone was recorded only once. J is TRBJ2-7 and V is TRBV18; 11 bases are a match to TRBD2. This CDR3 is built from 15 residues. Unmatched junction bases numbered 2, after V lost 1 base and J lost 3 bases. Germline V gene lookup returns CDR1 KGHSH and CDR2 LQKENI. The DNA of the CDR3 is TGTGCCAGCTCACCACGACTAGCGGGAATCTACGAGCAGTACTTC. Its protein is CASSPRLAGIYEQYF.

The chain links TRBV7-2 to TRBJ2-1; maybe TRBD2 (6 bases). Between the trimmed V and J ends, which lost 2 bases and 2 bases, there was a span of 7 bases. CDR3 length equals 14 residues. Germline loops: CDR1 SGHTA, CDR2 FQGNSA. The CDR3 loop is CASSLWGAYNEQFF. The CDR3 DNA sequence: TGTGCCAGCAGCTTATGGGGGGCCTACAATGAGCAGTTCTTC.

This chain joins TRBV7-9 and TRBJ2-2; 8 bases map to TRBD1. J was trimmed by 7 bases and V by 5 bases; bases with no gene match: 3. CDR3 length: 13 residues. CDR1 and CDR2 from the germline V gene are SEHNR and FQNEAQ (reference sequence). CDR3 loop: CASSEGQVGELFF. The CDR3 nucleotides are TGTGCCAGCAGCGAGGGACAGGTCGGGGAGCTGTTTTTT.

This clone has just one count. J is TRBJ2-5 and V is TRBV18; TRBD2 matches at 8 bases. V was clipped by 3 bases and J by 1 base; unmatched bases: 4. Germline CDR1 and CDR2: KGHSH and LQKENI. The CDR3 is made up of 15 amino acids. Here the CDR3 reads CASSPDTSGQETQYF. The CDR3 region has the DNA TGTGCCAGCTCACCCGATACTAGCGGCCAAGAGACCCAGTACTTC.